What follows are 29 T cell receptor beta chains derived from one specimen sequenced in a study of blood T cell repertoires in COVID-19. Clones were sequenced by immunoSEQ multiplex PCR, and TCRdb holds only the in-frame ones, with some missing. The sample has roughly 280,000 clones; roughly 80% are singletons. Sample: peripheral blood. Every receptor here comes from a man between 60 and 70 years old who had recovered from COVID-19.

The count of this clone is one. The chain has TRBV5-1 and TRBJ2-1; 11 bases line up with TRBD2. V lost 3 bases to trimming and J lost 4 bases; unmatched junction nucleotides: 9. There are 17 residues in the CDR3. The germline gives CDR1 SGHRS, CDR2 YFSETQ. The CDR3 here is CASSSRGTSGTYNEQFF. CDR3 DNA: TGCGCCAGCAGCTCCCGGGGGACTAGCGGTACTTACAATGAGCAGTTCTTC.

This clone has a handful of counts. The J gene is TRBJ2-1, the V gene TRBV6-5; a possible D gene is TRBD1 (6 bases). With 8 bases removed from V and 5 bases from J, the gap between germline ends came to 10 bases. Per the germline V gene, CDR1 is MNHEY and CDR2 is SVGAGI. The CDR3 spans 12 residues. The CDR3 loop reads CASLPGDNEQFF. Here the CDR3 DNA reads TGTGCCAGCCTCCCAGGGGACAATGAGCAGTTCTTC.

The chain recombines TRBV7-9 with TRBJ2-5, with 8 bases that match TRBD2. Germline CDR1 reads SEHNR; CDR2 reads FQNEAQ (reference sequence). The CDR3 spans 16 residues. J was trimmed by 3 bases and V by 3 bases; bases with no gene match: 9. The chain's CDR3 is CASSLRTSPKKETQYF. CDR3 DNA sequence: TGTGCCAGCAGCTTGAGGACTAGCCCTAAGAAAGAGACCCAGTACTTC.

The chain links TRBV7-6 to TRBJ2-1, with 10 bases that match TRBD1. The V segment lost 4 bases and the J segment 9 bases; nucleotides outside the gene matches: 6. There are 14 residues in the CDR3. Germline V lookup: CDR1 SGHVS, CDR2 FNYEAQ. CDR3 coding DNA: TGTGCCAGCAGCTGGAAGACAGGGGGCACTGAGCAGTTCTTC. It codes for CASSWKTGGTEQFF.

The chain links TRBV18 to TRBJ1-4; TRBD1 might be the D (6 bases). Per the germline V gene, CDR1 is KGHSH and CDR2 is LQKENI. V was pared by 4 bases and J by 0 bases, with 12 bases between. The CDR3 is made up of 16 amino acids. The chain's CDR3 is CASSLQGHATNEKLFF. Written as DNA, the CDR3 is TGTGCCAGCTCACTACAGGGTCATGCAACTAATGAAAAACTGTTTTTT.

This clone was observed a handful of times. The chain couples TRBV13 to TRBJ2-7, with D possibly TRBD1 on 6 matching bases. The CDR3 is 15 residues long. Per the germline V gene, CDR1 is PRHDT and CDR2 is FYEKMQ (reference sequence). The ends were cut back, 5 bases at V and 0 bases at J, with 14 bases in the middle. The CDR3 region has the DNA TGTGCCAGCAGCCCCGACAGGACCTCCTCCTACGAGCAGTACTTC. Protein product: CASSPDRTSSYEQYF.

V is TRBV9 and J is TRBJ2-7, with D unresolved. Germline loops: CDR1 SGDLS, CDR2 YYNGEE. Between the trimmed V and J ends, which lost 0 bases and 2 bases, there was a span of 9 bases. The CDR3 contains 14 residues. The CDR3 loop reads CASSVGGAPYEQYF. CDR3 bases: TGTGCCAGCAGCGTAGGAGGAGCCCCCTACGAGCAGTACTTC.

The chain recombines TRBV6-6 with TRBJ1-5, with 7 bases fitting TRBD1. The length of the CDR3 is 13 residues. Germline V gene lookup returns CDR1 MNHNY and CDR2 SVGAGI (reference sequence). V was pared by 7 bases and J by 6 bases, with 6 bases of the junction left unmatched. The CDR3 coding sequence is TGTGCCAGCAATGACAGGGCAGCTCAGCCCCAGCATTTT. The encoded protein is CASNDRAAQPQHF.

The rearrangement joins TRBV9 to TRBJ2-5, with D unclear. V was cut by 0 bases and J by 0 bases, with 12 bases left in between. Germline CDR1 and CDR2: SGDLS and YYNGEE. CDR3 length: 16 residues. CDR3 sequence (DNA): TGTGCCAGCAGCGTAGATTCAGGATCCTACCAAGAGACCCAGTACTTC. It is translated as CASSVDSGSYQETQYF.

The rearrangement uses TRBV19 and TRBJ2-3; 7 nucleotides match TRBD1. The germline V gene has CDR1 LNHDA and CDR2 SQIVND (reference sequence). The length of the CDR3 is 16 residues. Losses at the gene ends were 4 bases for V and 0 bases for J; bases not matched to a gene: 7. The CDR3 DNA reads as TGTGCCAGTAGTAGAGGGACAGTCACGAGCACAGATACGCAGTATTTT. It codes for CASSRGTVTSTDTQYF.

The chain is built from TRBV7-2 and TRBJ2-7, with TRBD2 matching 14 bases. The germline gives CDR1 SGHTA, CDR2 FQGNSA. Trimming removed 5 bases from V and 3 bases from J; junction bases left unmatched: 15. CDR3 size: 19 residues. CDR3 DNA sequence: TGTGCCAGCAGCCCCGGACTAGCGGGGGGCTTCACCCAAGTCTACGAGCAGTACTTC. Its protein product is CASSPGLAGGFTQVYEQYF.

V and J are TRBV6-5 and TRBJ1-1; D ambiguous. The V end was cut by 2 bases, the J end by 6 bases, with 10 bases between. Germline V gene data show CDR1 as MNHEY and CDR2 as SVGAGI. The CDR3 spans 13 residues. The CDR3 spells CASSYTRTAEAFF. The CDR3 DNA follows: TGTGCCAGCAGTTACACCCGGACTGCTGAAGCTTTCTTT.

The genes are TRBV29-1 and TRBJ1-3, with 8 bases identical to TRBD1. The trim removed 7 bases at V and 0 bases at J, leaving 8 bases unmatched. The CDR3 sequence is 15 residues long. The V gene's germline CDR1 is SQVTM and CDR2 ANQGSEA. The chain's CDR3 is CSALKTGGSGNTIYF. The CDR3 DNA reads TGCAGCGCACTTAAAACAGGGGGCTCTGGAAACACCATATATTTT. The full variable domain, its missing parts supplied by reference TRBV29-1 and TRBJ1-3, is SAVISQKPSRDICQRGTSLTIQCQVDSQVTMMFWYRQQPGQSLTLIATANQGSEATYESGFVIDKFPISRPNLTFSTLTVSNMSPEDSSIYLCSALKTGGSGNTIYFGEGSWLTVV.

Comments on this clone: At one end the junction does not follow the germline gene, possibly because of a read error. The chain carries TRBV7-7 and TRBJ2-7, with TRBD1 matching 8 bases. This CDR3 has 13 residues. Germline CDR1 reads SSHAT; CDR2 reads FNYEAQ (reference sequence). DNA for the CDR3: TGTGCTAGCAGCCGGGACAGGATTAGCGAGCAGTACTTC. This sequence encodes CASSRDRISEQYF.

V and J are TRBV5-6 and TRBJ2-5, with TRBD1 as a possible D gene (6 bases). CDR3 length: 17 amino acids. CDR1 and CDR2 (germline): SGHDT, YYEEEE. Trimming stripped 0 bases from V and 5 bases from J, with 20 bases between. The chain's CDR3 is CASSLERGSSFVETQYF. The CDR3 DNA sequence: TGTGCCAGCAGCTTGGAAAGGGGGAGTAGCTTCGTGGAGACCCAGTACTTC.

The rearrangement links TRBV5-1 to TRBJ2-5, with 13 bases identical to TRBD2. Losses at the gene ends were 1 base for V and 5 bases for J; bases not matched to a gene: 8. The CDR3 contains 17 residues. Looked up from germline, CDR1 is SGHRS and CDR2 is YFSETQ. CDR3 in amino acids: CASSLTGLAGDLETQYF. The CDR3 nucleotides read TGCGCCAGCAGCTTGACCGGACTAGCGGGAGATCTTGAGACCCAGTACTTC. The complete variable domain, with remaining parts taken from reference TRBV5-1 and TRBJ2-5, reads KAGVTQTPRYLIKTRGQQVTLSCSPISGHRSVSWYQQTPGQGLQFLFEYFSETQRNKGNFPGRFSGRQFSNSRSEMNVSTLELGDSALYLCASSLTGLAGDLETQYFGPGTRLLVL.

The chain couples TRBV5-1 to TRBJ1-2; D may be TRBD1 (6 bases). The CDR3 totals 17 residues. V dropped 0 bases and J dropped 4 bases, with 19 bases sitting between them. Germline V gene sequence: CDR1 SGHRS, CDR2 YFSETQ. The CDR3 nucleotides read TGCGCCAGCAGCTTGGATGCTGGGGGGGCGCAAAGCTATGGCTACACCTTC. Its translation is CASSLDAGGAQSYGYTF.

The rearrangement joins TRBV15 to TRBJ1-4; the match to TRBD1 covers 7 bases. The germline V gene has CDR1 LNHNV and CDR2 YYDKDF (reference sequence). The CDR3 extends over 15 amino acids. The junction had 8 bases not matched to a gene; V was cut back by 2 bases and J by 8 bases. The CDR3 is CATSRTGTGVEKLFF. The CDR3 nucleotides are TGTGCCACCAGCAGAACCGGCACAGGGGTCGAAAAACTGTTTTTT.

The chain has TRBV5-1 and TRBJ1-6; no definite D call. V lost 4 bases and J lost 7, with 12 bases in between. The germline V gene has CDR1 SGHRS and CDR2 YFSETQ. CDR3 length: 14 residues. The CDR3 DNA is TGCGCCAGCAGCCCCGGACTAGCGAATTCACCCCTCCACTTT. Encoded protein: CASSPGLANSPLHF.

The rearrangement joins TRBV7-2 to TRBJ1-2; no clear D gene. Trimming shortened V by 5 bases and J by 8 bases, and 12 bases separated the two germline ends. Germline-derived CDR1 and CDR2 are SGHTA and FQGNSA. The CDR3 extends over 12 amino acids. The CDR3 sequence: CASSERLAGYTF. CDR3 in DNA: TGTGCCAGCAGCGAACGACTCGCGGGCTACACCTTC.

The chain links TRBV11-2 to TRBJ2-6; D might be TRBD2 (5 bases). Germline CDR1 and CDR2: SGHAT and FQNNGV. V lost 3 bases to trimming and J lost 0 bases, with 15 bases between them. The CDR3 contains 18 residues. The CDR3 loop is CASSFFLGGSSGANVLTF. The CDR3 DNA follows: TGTGCCAGCAGCTTTTTTCTTGGAGGAAGCTCTGGGGCCAACGTCCTGACTTTC. The full variable domain, rest sourced from reference TRBV11-2 and TRBJ2-6, is EAGVAQSPRYKIIEKRQSVAFWCNPISGHATLYWYQQILGQGPKLLIQFQNNGVVDDSQLPKDRFSAERLKGVDSTLKIQPAKLEDSAVYLCASSFFLGGSSGANVLTFGAGSRLTVL.

This sequence joins TRBV21-1 and TRBJ1-1; the table's D call, TRBD1, was not checked against the DNA. TRBV21-1 is a listed pseudogene. The CDR3 covers 14 residues. The chain's CDR3 is CASRIQVMNTEAFF. CDR3 bases: TGTGCCAGCAGGATACAGGTCATGAACACTGAAGCTTTCTTT.

This rearrangement joins TRBV18 to TRBJ1-6; 12 nucleotides match TRBD1. The CDR3 sequence is 16 residues long. V shed 6 bases, J shed 6 bases, and the junction held 6 bases outside the gene matches. The germline gives CDR1 KGHSH, CDR2 LQKENI. The CDR3 protein is CASSLGTGGFNSPLHF. CDR3 nucleotide sequence: TGTGCCAGCTCTCTCGGGACAGGGGGCTTTAATTCACCCCTCCACTTT.

V gene TRBV6-5 combines with J gene TRBJ1-2; D call uncertain. The germline gives CDR1 MNHEY, CDR2 SVGAGI. The CDR3 spans 12 residues. Trimming left V 4 bases short and J 8 bases short, with 11 bases between. The CDR3 protein is CASSSRYGGYTF. The CDR3 nucleotides are TGTGCCAGCAGTTCGCGGTATGGCGGCTACACCTTC.

This rearrangement joins TRBV19 to TRBJ1-4; D gene unclear. CDR3 length: 15 amino acids. Per the germline V gene, CDR1 is LNHDA and CDR2 is SQIVND (reference sequence). Trimming cost V 7 bases and J 3 bases, with 15 bases left between them. Here the CDR3 DNA reads TGTGCCAGTACCCTTCAAGGGAGTGCTAATGAAAAACTGTTTTTT. This sequence encodes CASTLQGSANEKLFF.

The gene calls are TRBV7-3 and TRBJ2-2; 7 bases agree with TRBD2. The CDR3 sequence is 17 residues long. Trimming cost V 1 base and J 6 bases; bases outside gene matches: 11. Germline CDR1 reads SGHTA; CDR2 reads FQGTGA. CDR3 in amino acids: CASSLNSPGGGAGELFF. The CDR3, as DNA: TGTGCCAGCAGCTTAAATTCCCCTGGCGGGGGTGCCGGGGAGCTGTTTTTT.

A single count supports this clone. This chain links TRBV4-1 with TRBJ2-7; 10 bases line up with TRBD2. V trimming: 1 base; J trimming: 3 bases; junction bases outside the gene matches: 6. Germline V gene lookup returns CDR1 MGHRA and CDR2 YSYEKL. The CDR3 extends over 16 amino acids. CDR3 DNA: TGCGCCAGCAGCCAAGGGGCGGGGACTAGCGTCTACGAGCAGTACTTC. Encoded protein: CASSQGAGTSVYEQYF.

V and J are TRBV10-1 and TRBJ2-7, with 10 bases fitting TRBD2. Germline CDR1 WNHNN, CDR2 SYGVQD (reference sequence). The CDR3 runs to 18 residues. With V trimmed by 6 bases and J by 3 bases, 17 bases remained unmatched. The CDR3 coding sequence is TGCGCCAGCAGCGACAGCAAGCTTGGGACTAGCGAAAGCTACGAGCAGTACTTC. It translates to CASSDSKLGTSESYEQYF.

V and J are TRBV9 and TRBJ2-3; 10 positions agree with TRBD2. Per germline, CDR1 SGDLS and CDR2 YYNGEE. The CDR3 contains 16 residues. V trimming: 4 bases; J trimming: 1 base; junction bases outside the gene matches: 6. CDR3 nucleotides: TGTGCCAGCAGCCGTGGGACTAGCGCAGGCACAGATACGCAGTATTTT. It translates to CASSRGTSAGTDTQYF.